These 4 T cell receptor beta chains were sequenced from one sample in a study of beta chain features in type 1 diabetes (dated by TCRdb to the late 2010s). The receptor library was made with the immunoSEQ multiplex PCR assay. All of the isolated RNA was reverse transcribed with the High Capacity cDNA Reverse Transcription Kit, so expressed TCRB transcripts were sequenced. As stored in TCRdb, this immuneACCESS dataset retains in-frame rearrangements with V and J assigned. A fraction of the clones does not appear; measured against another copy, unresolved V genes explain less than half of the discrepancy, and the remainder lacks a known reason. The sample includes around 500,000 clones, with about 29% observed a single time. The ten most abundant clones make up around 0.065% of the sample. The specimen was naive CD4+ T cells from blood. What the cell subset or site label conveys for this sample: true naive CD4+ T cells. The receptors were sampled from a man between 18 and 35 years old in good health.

The CDR3 reads CSVLTDRTNYGYTF. CDR3 nucleotide sequence: TGCAGCGTGCTAACTGACAGGACTAACTATGGCTACACCTTC. The V call is TRBV29-1, the J call TRBJ1-2, with D maybe TRBD1 (6 bases). Germline assignment: CDR1 SQVTM and CDR2 ANQGSEA. CDR3 length: 14 amino acids. Trimming removed 6 bases from V and 0 bases from J, with 14 bases in between.

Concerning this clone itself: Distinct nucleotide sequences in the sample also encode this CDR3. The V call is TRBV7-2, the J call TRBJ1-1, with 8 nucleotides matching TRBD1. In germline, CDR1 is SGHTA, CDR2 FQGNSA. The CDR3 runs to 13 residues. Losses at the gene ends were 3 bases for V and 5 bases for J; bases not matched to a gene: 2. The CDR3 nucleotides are TGTGCCAGCAGCTTTACAGGGGGTACTGAAGCTTTCTTT. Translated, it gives CASSFTGGTEAFF.

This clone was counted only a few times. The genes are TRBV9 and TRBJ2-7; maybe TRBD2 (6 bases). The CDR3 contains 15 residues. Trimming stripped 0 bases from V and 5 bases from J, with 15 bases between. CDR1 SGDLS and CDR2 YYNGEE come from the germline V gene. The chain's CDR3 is CASSVAPSAGHEQYF. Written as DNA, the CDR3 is TGTGCCAGCAGCGTAGCCCCTAGCGCGGGCCACGAGCAGTACTTC. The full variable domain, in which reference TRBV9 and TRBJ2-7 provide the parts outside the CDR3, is DSGVTQTPKHLITATGQRVTLRCSPRSGDLSVYWYQQSLDQGLQFLIQYYNGEERAKGNILERFSAQQFPDLHSELNLSSLELGDSALYFCASSVAPSAGHEQYFGPGTRLTVT.

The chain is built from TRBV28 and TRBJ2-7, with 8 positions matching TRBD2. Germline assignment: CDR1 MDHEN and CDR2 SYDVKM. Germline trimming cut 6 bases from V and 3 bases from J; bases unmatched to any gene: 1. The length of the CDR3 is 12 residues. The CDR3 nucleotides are TGTGCCAGCAGCACTAGCGGCTACGAGCAGTACTTC. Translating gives CASSTSGYEQYF.